These T cell receptor beta chains were read from a single sample in a study of blood T cell repertoires in COVID-19. Using immunoSEQ multiplex PCR, the repertoire was profiled, and TCRdb retains in-frame clones only, with some absent. The sample comprises 110,000 to 150,000 clones, around 89% of which are singletons, and around 3.3% rests with the top ten. The specimen sequenced was peripheral blood. Source of these receptors: a woman aged 60-75 years with active COVID-19. CDR3s include the opening cysteine and the closing phenylalanine or tryptophan. The D gene is left open where the match is weak. The size entry is marked missing in some rows and otherwise reads once, few, many or a size class.

j_gene	abundance	d_gene	v_gene	CDR3nt	CDR3aa
TRBJ2-7	-	TRBD1	TRBV2	TGTGCCAGCACTCTACAGGGGAAGGACTACGAGCAGTACTTC	CASTLQGKDYEQYF
TRBJ2-1	-	TRBD2	TRBV6-1	TGTGCCAGCAGTGAAGGGCTTAGGGGCGGGAGCAAGTTCTTC	CASSEGLRGGSKFF
TRBJ2-2	once	TRBD1	TRBV6-1	TGTGCCAGCAGTGAAGCGGGACAGGGGGCATTAGGGGAGCTGTTTTTT	CASSEAGQGALGELFF
TRBJ2-7	-	TRBD1	TRBV6-5	TGTGCCAGCACTCCGGACAGGGGGGGCTACGAGCAGTACTTC	CASTPDRGGYEQYF
TRBJ2-4	-	-	TRBV7-2	TGTGCCAGCAGCCAGGAGGTGGGGAAAAACATTCAGTACTTC	CASSQEVGKNIQYF
TRBJ2-3	once	-	TRBV9	TGTGCCAGCAGCGCCGGAAGCGGCCCAGATACGCAGTATTTT	CASSAGSGPDTQYF
TRBJ1-1	-	-	TRBV28	TGTGCCAGCAGTTTATATGGGGCGGGGGCGGCTTTCTTT	CASSLYGAGAAFF
TRBJ1-2	-	-	TRBV28	TGTGCCAGCAGCCTTGGGAGCGTGGCGCACTATGGCTACACCTTC	CASSLGSVAHYGYTF
TRBJ2-1	-	-	TRBV4-3	TGCGCCAGCAGCCAAACCCTAGTCTCCCCCTCGAATGAGCAGTTCTTC	CASSQTLVSPSNEQFF
TRBJ2-3	-	TRBD2	TRBV19	TGTGCCAGTGAAAAAGCTAGCGGGAGGCATAGAGATACGCAGTATTTT	CASEKASGRHRDTQYF
TRBJ2-4	-	-	TRBV30	TGTGCCTGGAGTGGGCCCAAAAACATTCAGTACTTC	CAWSGPKNIQYF
TRBJ2-3	-	TRBD2	TRBV5-1	TGCGCCAGCAGCTTGGGGGGACTAGCGGGCACAGATACGCAGTATTTT	CASSLGGLAGTDTQYF
TRBJ2-7	-	-	TRBV9	TGTGCCAGCAGCCCCAGCGGGCAGGTATTCTACGAGCAGTACTTC	CASSPSGQVFYEQYF
TRBJ2-7	-	TRBD1	TRBV4-3	TGCGCCAGCAGCCAAGATCGGACAGGGACCTACGAGCAGTACTTC	CASSQDRTGTYEQYF
TRBJ2-5	-	TRBD1	TRBV12-3/TRBV12-4	TGTGCCAGCAGATCGGGACAGGGTGAGACCCAGTACTTC	CASRSGQGETQYF
TRBJ1-1	-	-	TRBV6-2/TRBV6-3	TGTGCCAGCAGTTACGCGAGTTGGGTAGCCCCGGACTCGGCGGACACTGAAGCTTTCTTT	CASSYASWVAPDSADTEAFF
TRBJ2-5	-	TRBD2	TRBV5-1	TGCGCCAGCAGAGGCGGGAGAGGGGTCCAAGAGACCCAGTACTTC	CASRGGRGVQETQYF
TRBJ2-5	-	-	TRBV7-6	TGTGCCAGCAGCTTAAAAGAAGGGAGGACCCAGTACTTC	CASSLKEGRTQYF
TRBJ1-1	-	TRBD1	TRBV7-9	TGTGCCAGCAGCTATGGACAGGGAGGAGCTGAAGCTTTCTTT	CASSYGQGGAEAFF
TRBJ2-5	-	TRBD1	TRBV5-4	TGTGCCAGCAGCTCGGGGACAGGGCTGGGGCAAGAGACCCAGTACTTC	CASSSGTGLGQETQYF
TRBJ2-2	-	TRBD2	TRBV7-2	TGTGCCAGCAGTCGGACTAGCGTTAACACCGGGGAGCTGTTTTTT	CASSRTSVNTGELFF
TRBJ2-7	-	-	TRBV15	TGTGCCACCAGCAGCCCCCCGGGTAGCGGTTTC	CATSSPPGSGF
TRBJ1-6	-	-	TRBV11-2	TGTGCCAGCAGCTTTCACAGGGATGGTAATTCACCCCTCCACTTT	CASSFHRDGNSPLHF
TRBJ1-5	-	-	TRBV18	TGTGCCAGCTCACGACAGGATCAGCCCCAGCATTTT	CASSRQDQPQHF
TRBJ2-7	-	-	TRBV9	TGTGCCAGCAGCCTCTCTACTTCGGTTGAGGCCGAGCAGTACTTC	CASSLSTSVEAEQYF
TRBJ1-5	once	-	TRBV28	TGTGCCAGCAGTCCGTCGAGGGCACAGGGTCTGGGGAGTCAGCCCCAGCATTTT	CASSPSRAQGLGSQPQHF